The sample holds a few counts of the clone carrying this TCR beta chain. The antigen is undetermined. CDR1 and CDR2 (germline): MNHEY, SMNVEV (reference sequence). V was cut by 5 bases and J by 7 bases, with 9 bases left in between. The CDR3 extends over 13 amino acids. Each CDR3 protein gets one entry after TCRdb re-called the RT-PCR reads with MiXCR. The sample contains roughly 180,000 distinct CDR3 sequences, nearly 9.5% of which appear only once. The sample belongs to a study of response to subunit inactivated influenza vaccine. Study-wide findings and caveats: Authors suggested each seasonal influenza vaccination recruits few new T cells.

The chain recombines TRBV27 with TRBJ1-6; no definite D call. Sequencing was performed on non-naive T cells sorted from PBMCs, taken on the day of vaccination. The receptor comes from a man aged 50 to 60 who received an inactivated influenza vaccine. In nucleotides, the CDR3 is TGTGCCAGCAGTAACGCGGCAAATTCACCCCTCCACTTT. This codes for CASSNAANSPLHF.